A selection of T cell receptor beta chains follows, all from one sample in a study of T cell responses to AZD1222 COVID-19 vaccine. The method was immunoSEQ multiplex PCR; TCRdb's version includes in-frame clones alone and lacks a portion of them. The table records 130,000 to 150,000 clones, about 93% of them present only once. The sample here was peripheral blood, taken on day 0 of AZD1222 vaccination. Receptor source: an adult in good health. Both conserved end residues are part of each CDR3. The D gene is left open where the match is weak. Only part of the rows carry a size: once, few, many, or a class if the clone is expanded.

15 NA TRBJ2-3 TRBD1 TRBV7-6 CASSLTGSSTDTQYF TGTGCCAGCAGCTTGACAGGGTCTAGCACAGATACGCAGTATTTT
14 NA TRBJ1-2 NA TRBV6-1 CASSEYGNPGGYTF TGTGCCAGCAGTGAATATGGGAATCCGGGGGGCTACACCTTC
13 NA TRBJ1-2 NA TRBV18 CASSPKGSYGYTF TGTGCCAGCTCACCAAAGGGGTCATATGGCTACACCTTC
14 once TRBJ1-2 NA TRBV6-1 CASSEEAGLYGYTF TGTGCCAGCAGTGAAGAGGCAGGGCTCTATGGCTACACCTTC
15 NA TRBJ1-3 NA TRBV3-1/TRBV3-2 CASGLEGPSGNTIYF TGTGCCAGCGGCCTGGAGGGCCCCTCTGGAAACACCATATATTTT
15 NA TRBJ1-5 NA TRBV25-1 CASSEGGRSNQPQHF TGTGCCAGCAGTGAAGGCGGGAGAAGCAATCAGCCCCAGCATTTT
13 NA TRBJ1-2 NA TRBV5-1 CASRGAGEGGYTF TGCGCCAGCAGAGGGGCGGGGGAAGGAGGCTACACCTTC
15 once TRBJ2-3 NA TRBV5-4 CASRLWGARTDTQYF TGTGCCAGCAGGCTGTGGGGGGCTCGCACAGATACGCAGTATTTT
15 once TRBJ1-1 TRBD1 TRBV2 CASSDWTGRDTEAFF TGTGCCAGCAGTGATTGGACAGGGCGAGATACTGAAGCTTTCTTT
15 NA TRBJ1-2 NA TRBV2 CATNFQGTAREGYTF TGTGCCACCAACTTTCAAGGAACCGCCAGGGAAGGCTACACCTTC
14 NA TRBJ1-5 TRBD1 TRBV5-1 CASSQGTEDQPQHF TGCGCCAGCAGCCAAGGGACAGAGGATCAGCCCCAGCATTTT
17 NA TRBJ2-3 NA TRBV24-1 CATSDPRQGGSTDTQYF TGTGCCACCAGTGATCCCCGACAGGGAGGAAGCACAGATACGCAGTATTTT
15 NA TRBJ1-1 TRBD1 TRBV11-1 CASSSGAGGYTEAFF TGTGCCAGCAGCTCAGGGGCAGGGGGATACACTGAAGCTTTCTTT
15 NA TRBJ1-5 NA TRBV6-5 CASSSGVSGNQPQHF TGTGCCAGCAGTTCGGGAGTAAGCGGCAATCAGCCCCAGCATTTT
14 NA TRBJ1-1 TRBD1 TRBV5-1 CASSLTGGRTEAFF TGCGCCAGCAGCTTAACAGGGGGTAGGACTGAAGCTTTCTTT
17 NA TRBJ2-1 NA TRBV27 CASSAYRVRSSYNEQFF TGTGCCAGCAGTGCCTACAGGGTAAGGAGCTCCTACAATGAGCAGTTCTTC
15 once TRBJ2-3 TRBD2 TRBV10-3 CAISVLAGGGDTQYF TGTGCCATCAGTGTTCTAGCGGGAGGGGGAGATACGCAGTATTTT